The 10 T cell receptor beta chains below all came from one sample that was sequenced in a study of blood T cell repertoires in COVID-19. Profiling relied on immunoSEQ multiplex PCR, and the TCRdb table lists in-frame clones only, not all of them. The sample yields tens of thousands of clones, more than 85% seen once. Specimen: peripheral blood. The receptors were gathered from a man aged 40-49 years with COVID-19, enrolled during active disease.

The CDR3 here is CASRLQAVEQYF. The CDR3 nucleotides are TGTGCCAGCAGGCTACAGGCGGTCGAGCAGTACTTC. The J gene is TRBJ2-7, the V gene TRBV6-5; tentatively, D is TRBD1 (5 bases). This CDR3 is 12 amino acids long. The germline V gene encodes CDR1 MNHEY and CDR2 SVGAGI. Trimming stripped 6 bases from V and 6 bases from J, with 12 bases between.

In DNA form, the CDR3 reads TGTGCCAGCAGCTTACGGGGGGCGCGTAACACGCAGTACTTC. Translation gives CASSLRGARNTQYF. The chain is built from TRBV7-9 and TRBJ2-7, with D maybe TRBD2 (7 bases). CDR3 length: 14 residues. Germline V gene lookup returns CDR1 SEHNR and CDR2 FQNEAQ (reference sequence). V shed 2 bases and J shed 9 bases, with 17 bases lying between them.

CDR3 region: CATRRTGDGYGYTF. The DNA for the CDR3 is TGTGCTACGAGAAGGACAGGGGATGGGTATGGCTACACCTTC. V usage is TRBV7-9 and J usage is TRBJ1-2; 9 bases map to TRBD1. This CDR3 contains 14 residues. Germline CDR1 reads SEHNR; CDR2 reads FQNEAQ (reference sequence). The whole variable domain, remainder taken from reference TRBV7-9 and TRBJ1-2, is DTGVSQNPRHKITKRGQNVTFRCDPISEHNRLYWYRQTLGQGPEFLTYFQNEAQLEKSRLLSDRFSAERPKGSFSTLEIQRTEQGDSAMYLCATRRTGDGYGYTFGSGTRLTVV.

The J gene is TRBJ2-5, the V gene TRBV4-1; perhaps TRBD2 as D (6 bases). Trimming left V 4 bases short and J 4 bases short, with 10 bases between. The CDR3 loop spans 13 amino acids. CDR1 is MGHRA and CDR2 is YSYEKL in the germline V gene. The CDR3 region is CASSPWRGETQYF. In nucleotides, the CDR3 is TGCGCCAGCAGCCCATGGAGGGGAGAGACCCAGTACTTC.

The V and J genes are TRBV3-1 (or the pseudogene TRBV3-2) and TRBJ2-1; no clear D gene. The CDR3 spans 15 residues. The germline CDR1 and CDR2 sequences are LGHDT and YNNKEL (reference sequence). V lost 4 bases and J 1 base, leaving 11 bases between the germline ends. CDR3 in amino acids: CASSLDTVSYNEQFF. CDR3 nucleotide sequence: TGTGCCAGCAGCCTAGATACGGTGTCCTACAATGAGCAGTTCTTC.

The rearrangement uses TRBV28 and TRBJ1-1; the D is unclear. This CDR3 spans 14 amino acids. Trimming left V 5 bases short and J 10 bases short, with 20 bases between. CDR1 and CDR2 (germline): MDHEN, SYDVKM. Here the CDR3 DNA reads TGTGCCAGCAGTACCCTCGGGCAGCCAGAGGGAGCTTTCTTT. It translates to CASSTLGQPEGAFF.

CDR3 protein: CASRGDSGNTIYF. For the CDR3, the DNA is TGTGCCAGCAGAGGAGACTCTGGAAACACCATATATTTT. The chain carries TRBV27 and TRBJ1-3; no clear D. The V gene lost 6 bases and the J gene lost 0 bases, with 6 bases spanning the gap. From germline, CDR1 is MNHEY and CDR2 SMNVEV (reference sequence). The CDR3 is made up of 13 amino acids.

The chain joins TRBV19 to TRBJ1-1, with D uncertain. V lost 6 bases and J 0 bases, leaving 2 bases between the germline ends. Germline CDR1 and CDR2: LNHDA and SQIVND (reference sequence). The CDR3 is 11 residues long. The CDR3 nucleotides are TGTGCCAGTAGCATGAACACTGAAGCTTTCTTT. Its translation is CASSMNTEAFF.

The chain uses TRBV2 and TRBJ1-2; D is ambiguous. Deletions cut 7 bases from V and 5 bases from J, with 11 bases between. This CDR3 has 12 amino acids. The germline V gene encodes CDR1 SNHLY and CDR2 FYNNEI. The CDR3 nucleotides are TGTGCCAGCACGTCGGGAGATTATGGCTACACCTTC. Protein sequence: CASTSGDYGYTF.

The V and J genes are TRBV19 and TRBJ2-1; D possibly corresponds to TRBD2 (7 bases). The germline V gene has CDR1 LNHDA and CDR2 SQIVND (reference sequence). This CDR3 has 16 residues. V gave up 6 bases and J gave up 3 bases, with 18 bases separating them. The CDR3 sequence: CASSYGGAQVYNEQFF. The CDR3 bases are TGTGCCAGTAGCTATGGGGGGGCCCAGGTCTACAATGAGCAGTTCTTC.